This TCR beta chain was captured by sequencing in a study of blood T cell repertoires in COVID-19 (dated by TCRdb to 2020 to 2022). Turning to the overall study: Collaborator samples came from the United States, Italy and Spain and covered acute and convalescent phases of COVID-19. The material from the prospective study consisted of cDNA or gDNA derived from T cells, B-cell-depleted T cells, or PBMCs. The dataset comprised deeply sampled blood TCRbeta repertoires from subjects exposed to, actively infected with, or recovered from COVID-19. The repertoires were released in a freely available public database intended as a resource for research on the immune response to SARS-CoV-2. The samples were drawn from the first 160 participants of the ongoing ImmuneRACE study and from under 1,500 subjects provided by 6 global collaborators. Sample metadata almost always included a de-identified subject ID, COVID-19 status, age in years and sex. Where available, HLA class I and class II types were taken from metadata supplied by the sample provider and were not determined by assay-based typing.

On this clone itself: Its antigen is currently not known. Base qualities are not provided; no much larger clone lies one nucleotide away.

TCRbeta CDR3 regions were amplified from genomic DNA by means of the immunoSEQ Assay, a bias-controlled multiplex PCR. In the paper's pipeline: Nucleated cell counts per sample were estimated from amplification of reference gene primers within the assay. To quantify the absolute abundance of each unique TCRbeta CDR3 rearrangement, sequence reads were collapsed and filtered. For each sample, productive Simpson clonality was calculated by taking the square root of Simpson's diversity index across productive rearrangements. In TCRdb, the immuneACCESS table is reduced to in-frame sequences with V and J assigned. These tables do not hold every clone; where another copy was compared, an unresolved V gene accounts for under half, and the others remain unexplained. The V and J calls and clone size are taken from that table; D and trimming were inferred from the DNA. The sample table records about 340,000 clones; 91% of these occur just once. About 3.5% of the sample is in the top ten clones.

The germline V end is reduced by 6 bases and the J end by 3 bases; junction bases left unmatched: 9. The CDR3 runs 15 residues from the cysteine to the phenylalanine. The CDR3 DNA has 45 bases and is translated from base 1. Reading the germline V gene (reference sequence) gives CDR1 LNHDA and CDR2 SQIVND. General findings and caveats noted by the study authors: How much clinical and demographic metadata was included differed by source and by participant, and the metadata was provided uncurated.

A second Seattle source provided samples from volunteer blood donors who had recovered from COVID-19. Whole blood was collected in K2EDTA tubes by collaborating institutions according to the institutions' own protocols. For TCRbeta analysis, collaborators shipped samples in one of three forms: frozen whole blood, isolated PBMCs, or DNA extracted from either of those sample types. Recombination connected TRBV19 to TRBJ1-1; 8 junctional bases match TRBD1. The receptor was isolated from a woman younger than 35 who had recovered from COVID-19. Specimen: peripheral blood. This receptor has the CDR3 CASSLIQGAYTEAFF. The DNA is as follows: TGTGCCAGTAGCCTTATTCAGGGGGCATACACTGAAGCTTTCTTT.